The subject of this entry is one TCR beta chain. What it recognizes is unknown. Libraries were prepared by immunoSEQ multiplex PCR; TCRdb keeps only in-frame clonotypes and omits some of them. The sample lists around 2,000 clones; more than 25% were seen once. The data originate from a study of T cells in localized non-small cell lung cancer. General study results and limits: Uninvolved adjacent lung, not tumor, had the highest T cell clonality.

Trimming stripped 3 bases from V and 6 bases from J, with 11 bases between. CDR1 SGHDN and CDR2 FVKESK come from the germline V gene. The CDR3 consists of 14 residues. The rearrangement links TRBV14 to TRBJ2-2, with D hard to call. Specimen: lung tumor tissue, collected before any cancer treatment. The source of this sequence is a male donor aged 60 or over with stage I squamous cell lung carcinoma. In DNA form, the CDR3 reads TGTGCCAGCAGCCACTCCGACTGGGCCGGGGAGCTGTTTTTT. This gives the protein CASSHSDWAGELFF.